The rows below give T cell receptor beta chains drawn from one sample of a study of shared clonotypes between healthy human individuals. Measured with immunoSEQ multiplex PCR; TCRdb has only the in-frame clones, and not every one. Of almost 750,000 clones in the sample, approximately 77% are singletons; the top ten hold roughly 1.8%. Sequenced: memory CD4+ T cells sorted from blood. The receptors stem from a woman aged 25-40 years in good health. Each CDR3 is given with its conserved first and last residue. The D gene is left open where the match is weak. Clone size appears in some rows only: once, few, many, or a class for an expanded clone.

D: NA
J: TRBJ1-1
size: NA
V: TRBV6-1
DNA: TGTGCCAGCAGTTCGGACTTTAACACTGAAGCTTTCTTT
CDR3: CASSSDFNTEAFF

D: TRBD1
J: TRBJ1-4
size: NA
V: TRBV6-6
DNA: TGTGCCAGCAGTCTGCAGGGACAGAGGAATGAAAAACTGTTTTTT
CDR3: CASSLQGQRNEKLFF

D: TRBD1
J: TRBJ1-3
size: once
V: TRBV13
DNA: TGTGCCAGCAGCCTAAGGGGGCCGGACACCATATATTTT
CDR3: CASSLRGPDTIYF

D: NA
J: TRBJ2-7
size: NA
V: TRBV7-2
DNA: TGTGCCAGCAGCATTTATTCCTCCTACGAGCAGTACTTC
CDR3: CASSIYSSYEQYF

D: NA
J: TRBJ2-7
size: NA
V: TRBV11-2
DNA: TGTGCCAGCAGCTTAACGACCGGCGAGCAGTACTTC
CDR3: CASSLTTGEQYF

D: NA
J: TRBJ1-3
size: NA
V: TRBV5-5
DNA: TGTGCCAGCAGCTTGGACTTCGGTATTTCGGGGGGAAGTGGAAACACCATATATTTT
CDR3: CASSLDFGISGGSGNTIYF

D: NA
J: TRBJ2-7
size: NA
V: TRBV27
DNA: TGTGCCAGCAGTCCCCGCGCTGTTTTGGCCGGGGAGCAGTACTTC
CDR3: CASSPRAVLAGEQYF

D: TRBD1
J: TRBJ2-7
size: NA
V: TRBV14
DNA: TGTGCGAAGGACAGGGCGGCCTACGAGCAGTACTTC
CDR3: CAKDRAAYEQYF

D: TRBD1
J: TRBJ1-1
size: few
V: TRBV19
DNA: TGTGCCAGTATTCTCGGGACAGGGGTTTTTAGAGTGACTGAAGCTTTCTTT
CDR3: CASILGTGVFRVTEAFF

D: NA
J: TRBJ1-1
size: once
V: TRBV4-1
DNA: TGCGCCAGCAGCCAAGGGCAGGGATCGGGGTCCACTGAAGCTTTCTTT
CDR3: CASSQGQGSGSTEAFF

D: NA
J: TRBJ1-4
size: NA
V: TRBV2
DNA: TGTGCCAGCTGCCTGACCGTGGCTAATGAAAAACTGTTTTTT
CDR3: CASCLTVANEKLFF

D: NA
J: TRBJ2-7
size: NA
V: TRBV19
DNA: TGTGCCAGTAGTATGAGGGGCGAGTACGAGCAGTACTTC
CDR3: CASSMRGEYEQYF

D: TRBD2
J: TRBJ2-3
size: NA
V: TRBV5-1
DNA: TGCGCCAGCAGACGGGAGGCGGAAAGCACAGATACGCAGTATTTT
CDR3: CASRREAESTDTQYF

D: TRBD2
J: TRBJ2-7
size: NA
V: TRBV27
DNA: TGTGCCAGCAGTCGGTTTTCCGGGACTAGCGGGAGAAACTCCTACGAGCAGTACTTC
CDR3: CASSRFSGTSGRNSYEQYF

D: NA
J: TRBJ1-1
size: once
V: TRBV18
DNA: TGTGCCAGCTCCCTTAGTAACTTGAACACTGAAGCTTTCTTT
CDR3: CASSLSNLNTEAFF

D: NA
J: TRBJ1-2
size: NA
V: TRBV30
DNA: TGTGCCTGGAGTAGGGACAACATGGTCACGGTCTATGGCTACACCTTC
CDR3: CAWSRDNMVTVYGYTF

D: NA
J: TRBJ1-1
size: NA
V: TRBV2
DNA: TGTGCCAGCAGTGAGAGTTGGGTCCAAGGCACTGAAGCTTTCTTT
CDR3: CASSESWVQGTEAFF

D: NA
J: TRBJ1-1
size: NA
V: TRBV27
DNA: TGTGCCAGCAGTTTGAGCAGGGCGATGGTGAACACTGAAGCTTTCTTT
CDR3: CASSLSRAMVNTEAFF

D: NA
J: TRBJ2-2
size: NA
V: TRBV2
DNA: TGTGCCAGCAGTGACAGAAGAGCCACGAACACCGGGGAGCTGTTTTTT
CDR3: CASSDRRATNTGELFF

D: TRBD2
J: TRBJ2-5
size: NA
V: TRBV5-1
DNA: TGCGCCAGCAATCCTAGCGGAGGAGAGACCCAGTACTTC
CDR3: CASNPSGGETQYF

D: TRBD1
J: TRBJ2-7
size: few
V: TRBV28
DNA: TGTGCCAGCAGAACCGGGACAGATAATACCTACGAGCAGTACTTC
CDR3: CASRTGTDNTYEQYF

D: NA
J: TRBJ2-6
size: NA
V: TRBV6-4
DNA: TGTGCCAGCAGTGACTCGGGGGGCGCTGGGGCCAACGTCCTGACTTTC
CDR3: CASSDSGGAGANVLTF

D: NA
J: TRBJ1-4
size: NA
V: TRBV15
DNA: TGTGCCACCAGCAGCGGTTACAGGGAAAAACTGTTTTTT
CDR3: CATSSGYREKLFF

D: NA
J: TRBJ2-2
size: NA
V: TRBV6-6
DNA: TGTGCCAGCAGGAGCGAACCGAAATTGGCCGGGGAGCTGTTTTTT
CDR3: CASRSEPKLAGELFF

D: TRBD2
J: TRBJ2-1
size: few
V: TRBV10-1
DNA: TGCGCCAGCAGTGAGGCGGGAGGGAGTTTGGATGAGCAGTTCTTC
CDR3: CASSEAGGSLDEQFF

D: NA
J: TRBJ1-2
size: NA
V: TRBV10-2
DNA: TGCGCCAGCAGTGATCCAGGGCCTTATGGCTACACCTTC
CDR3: CASSDPGPYGYTF

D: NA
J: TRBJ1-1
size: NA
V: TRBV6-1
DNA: TGTGCCAGCATTAGGAGGTCAGGGGCGAACACTGAAGCTTTCTTT
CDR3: CASIRRSGANTEAFF

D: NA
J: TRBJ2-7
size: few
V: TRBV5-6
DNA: TGTGCCAGCAGCTTGGTTGCGAACTACGAGCAGTACTTC
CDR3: CASSLVANYEQYF

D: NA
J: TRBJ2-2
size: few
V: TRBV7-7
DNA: TGTGCCAGCAGCATCGGGACGGTCACCGGGGAGCTGTTTTTT
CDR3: CASSIGTVTGELFF

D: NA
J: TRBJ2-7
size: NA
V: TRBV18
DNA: TGTGCCAGCTCACCGGATCGGGGGTTAGAGCAGTACTTC
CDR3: CASSPDRGLEQYF

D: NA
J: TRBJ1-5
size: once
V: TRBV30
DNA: TGTGCCTGGAGTGGCGGGACCGGTCAGCCCCAGCATTTT
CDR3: CAWSGGTGQPQHF

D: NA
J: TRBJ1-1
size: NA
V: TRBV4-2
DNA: TGTGCCAGCAGCCAAGATTTAGTGGGGGACACTGAAGCTTTCTTT
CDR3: CASSQDLVGDTEAFF

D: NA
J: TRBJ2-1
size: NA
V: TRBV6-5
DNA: TGTGCCAGCATGACGGGCGATAGCTCCTACAATGAGCAGTTCTTC
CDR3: CASMTGDSSYNEQFF

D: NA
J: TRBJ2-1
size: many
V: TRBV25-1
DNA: TGTGCCAGCAGTGGCGAGAAGAGCTCCTACAATGAGCAGTTCTTC
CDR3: CASSGEKSSYNEQFF

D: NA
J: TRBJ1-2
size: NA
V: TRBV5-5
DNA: TGTGCCAGCAGCTTGGAGGAGGGGAGTCTTTATGGCTACACCTTC
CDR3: CASSLEEGSLYGYTF

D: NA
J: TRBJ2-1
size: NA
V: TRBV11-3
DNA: TGTGCCAGCAGCTTAACAGGGAACAATGAGCAGTTCTTC
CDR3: CASSLTGNNEQFF

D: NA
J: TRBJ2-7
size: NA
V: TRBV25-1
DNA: TGTGCCAGCAGTGAATCCGCCGGATCTTACTACGAGCAGTACTTC
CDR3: CASSESAGSYYEQYF